A single sample is the source of the 24 T cell receptor beta chains below, sequenced in a study of blood T cell repertoires in COVID-19. Profiled with immunoSEQ multiplex PCR; TCRdb holds only in-frame clones, not every one. The sample carries about 120,000 clones, 65% to 90% recorded once. What was sequenced was peripheral blood. The receptors come from a human donor in a cohort sampled during active COVID-19.

The chain has TRBV7-8 and TRBJ1-5; a weak D match, TRBD1 (5 bases). Trimming shortened V by 1 base and J by 1 base, and 14 bases separated the two germline ends. The CDR3 is made up of 17 amino acids. Germline V gene lookup returns CDR1 SGHVS and CDR2 FQNEAQ. The CDR3 sequence: CASSLGAGGGSNQPQHF. CDR3 nucleotides: TGTGCCAGCAGCTTAGGAGCTGGGGGAGGGAGCAATCAGCCCCAGCATTTT.

The rearrangement joins TRBV5-5 to TRBJ1-2, with D perhaps TRBD1 (5 bases). V lost 5 bases to trimming and J lost 3 bases, with 20 bases between them. The CDR3 totals 16 residues. Germline CDR1 SGHKS, CDR2 YYEKEE (reference sequence). The CDR3 spells CASSGPGLDTYYGYTF. CDR3 DNA: TGTGCCAGCAGTGGGCCCGGGTTGGACACCTACTATGGCTACACCTTC. The full variable domain, with the rest looked up from reference TRBV5-5 and TRBJ1-2, is DAGVTQSPTHLIKTRGQQVTLRCSPISGHKSVSWYQQVLGQGPQFIFQYYEKEERGRGNFPDRFSARQFPNYSSELNVNALLLGDSALYLCASSGPGLDTYYGYTFGSGTRLTVV.

The chain combines TRBV6-5 with TRBJ1-2; 11 bases are a match to TRBD1. Germline V lookup: CDR1 MNHEY, CDR2 SVGAGI. This CDR3 spans 15 amino acids. Losses at the gene ends were 10 bases for V and 5 bases for J; bases not matched to a gene: 12. This CDR3 reads CATDSRDRGSYGYTF. For the CDR3, the DNA is TGTGCCACCGACAGCCGGGACAGGGGGTCATATGGCTACACCTTC.

The chain combines TRBV5-5 with TRBJ1-1, with TRBD1 as a possible D gene (5 bases). Trimming shortened V by 5 bases and J by 4 bases, and 15 bases separated the two germline ends. Germline V CDR1 and CDR2: SGHKS, YYEKEE (reference sequence). The CDR3 sequence is 14 residues long. The DNA of the CDR3 is TGTGCCAGCAGATCTAAGCGGGGCAGCACTGAAGCTTTCTTT. Amino acid sequence: CASRSKRGSTEAFF.

The chain uses TRBV4-1 and TRBJ1-1, with D perhaps matching TRBD1 (5 bases). Germline values: CDR1 MGHRA, CDR2 YSYEKL. The CDR3 loop spans 15 amino acids. The V end was cut by 0 bases, the J end by 4 bases, with 12 bases between. The CDR3: CASSQEGGYATEAFF. CDR3 coding DNA: TGCGCCAGCAGCCAAGAGGGGGGTTACGCCACTGAAGCTTTCTTT.

The chain links TRBV5-5 to TRBJ2-5; TRBD2 agrees at 11 bases. The CDR3 has 17 amino acids. After removal of 4 bases from V and 5 bases from J, the junction contained 13 bases not matched to a gene. The germline gives CDR1 SGHKS, CDR2 YYEKEE (reference sequence). The CDR3: CASSGLGLAGGSETQYF. CDR3 DNA: TGTGCCAGCAGCGGATTGGGGCTAGCGGGGGGCTCGGAGACCCAGTACTTC.

This sequence joins TRBV25-1 and TRBJ2-1; a weak D match, TRBD2 (5 bases). Trimming left V 3 bases short and J 6 bases short, with 9 bases between. The CDR3 is made up of 13 amino acids. Germline V gives CDR1 MGHDK, CDR2 SYGVNS. CDR3 nucleotide sequence: TGTGCCAGCAGTGATCATCGGGGCAATGAGCAGTTCTTC. Translated, it gives CASSDHRGNEQFF. Supplemented by reference TRBV25-1 and TRBJ2-1, the full variable domain reads EADIYQTPRYLVIGTGKKITLECSQTMGHDKMYWYQQDPGMELHLIHYSYGVNSTEKGDLSSESTVSRIRTEHFPLTLESARPSHTSQYLCASSDHRGNEQFFGPGTRLTVL.

The CDR3 nucleotides are TGCGCCAGCAGCTTGGGGGTTAGCGGGACCGGCAACGAGCAGTACTTC. Residues: CASSLGVSGTGNEQYF. The rearrangement uses TRBV5-1 and TRBJ2-7; 8 positions agree with TRBD2. Germline V lookup: CDR1 SGHRS, CDR2 YFSETQ. This CDR3 spans 16 amino acids. The J segment lost 5 bases and the V segment lost 0 bases, leaving 10 bases of the junction unmatched.

This clone has just one count. The chain joins TRBV11-2 to TRBJ2-7; 9 nucleotides agree with TRBD1. This CDR3 comprises 15 residues. With V trimmed by 0 bases and J by 6 bases, 6 bases remained unmatched. Germline CDR1 and CDR2: SGHAT and FQNNGV. The CDR3 nucleotides are TGTGCCAGCAGCTTAGATCCAGGGACAGGGCTCGAGCAGTACTTC. It codes for CASSLDPGTGLEQYF.

The V gene is TRBV15, the J gene TRBJ2-7; D is perhaps TRBD2 (6 bases). Per the germline V gene, CDR1 is LNHNV and CDR2 is YYDKDF (reference sequence). The CDR3 extends over 14 amino acids. The V end lost 3 bases, the J end lost 4 bases, and 13 bases lay between the germline ends. CDR3 nucleotides: TGTGCCACCAGCAGGGAAATCGGGGGTTACGAGCAGTACTTC. The encoded protein is CATSREIGGYEQYF.

The chain couples TRBV3-1 (or the pseudogene TRBV3-2) to TRBJ2-7; a possible D gene is TRBD2 (6 bases). Germline V lookup: CDR1 LGHDT, CDR2 YNNKEL (reference sequence). V shed 3 bases and J shed 8 bases, with 11 bases lying between them. The CDR3 extends over 12 amino acids. The CDR3 here is CASSQTREKQYF. Here the CDR3 DNA reads TGTGCCAGCAGCCAGACCCGGGAGAAGCAGTACTTC.

The J gene is TRBJ2-3, the V gene TRBV10-3; D is possibly TRBD1 (6 bases). Germline V CDR1 and CDR2: ENHRY, SYGVKD. V was pared by 4 bases and J by 1 base, with 12 bases between. The CDR3 extends over 15 amino acids. CDR3 sequence reads: CAISGRDTGTDTQYF. CDR3 DNA sequence: TGTGCCATCAGTGGTAGGGACACCGGCACAGATACGCAGTATTTT.

The chain joins TRBV18 to TRBJ1-1, with 7 nucleotides matching TRBD1. The germline V gene encodes CDR1 KGHSH and CDR2 LQKENI. Trimming took 2 bases from V and 5 from J; bases not matched to a gene: 8. CDR3 size: 15 residues. Written as DNA, the CDR3 is TGTGCCAGCTCACCAGAGTCAGGGGGGAGGACTGAAGCTTTCTTT. Translated, it gives CASSPESGGRTEAFF.

Many counts were recorded for this clone. V and J are TRBV5-1 and TRBJ2-2; D is unclear. The CDR3 runs 14 residues. V was shortened by 0 bases and J by 3 bases, with 6 bases between the two germline ends. Germline loops: CDR1 SGHRS, CDR2 YFSETQ. DNA for the CDR3: TGCGCCAGCAGCTTGGTACCAGACACCGGGGAGCTGTTTTTT. It codes for CASSLVPDTGELFF.

This chain uses TRBV19 with TRBJ2-1; D unclear. V lost 2 bases to trimming and J lost 2 bases, with 16 bases between them. The CDR3 is 17 residues long. Germline V CDR1 and CDR2: LNHDA, SQIVND (reference sequence). The CDR3, as DNA: TGTGCCAGTAGTATAAACTCGGCAGGCGCAACCTACAATGAGCAGTTCTTC. Translation gives CASSINSAGATYNEQFF.

This chain joins TRBV6-2 or TRBV6-3 and TRBJ2-7; 8 nucleotides align to TRBD2. This CDR3 spans 14 amino acids. Germline V gene data show CDR1 as MNHEY and CDR2 as SVGEGT. V was pared by 2 bases and J by 3 bases, with 3 bases of the junction left unmatched. The CDR3 bases are TGTGCCAGCAGTTACAGCGGGGGAAACTACGAGCAGTACTTC. Translated, it gives CASSYSGGNYEQYF.

Details on this clone: One junction end does not reproduce the germline sequence, and a read error may be involved. The CDR3 DNA is TGTGCCAGCAGTGACTCTCAGGGGGCGGGGAACTTC. Residues: CASSDSQGAGNF. The V gene is TRBV6-4, the J gene TRBJ2-4, with 8 positions matching TRBD1. The CDR3 covers 12 residues. CDR1 MRHNA and CDR2 SNTAGT come from the germline V gene.

The chain joins TRBV29-1 to TRBJ2-3; TRBD1 matches 7 bases. Per the germline V gene, CDR1 is SQVTM and CDR2 is ANQGSEA. V shed 0 bases and J 3 bases; nucleotides not matched to a gene: 12. CDR3 length: 17 residues. The CDR3 region is CSVEDLLLDRATDTQYF. As DNA, the CDR3 is TGCAGCGTTGAAGATCTTCTGCTAGACAGGGCGACAGATACGCAGTATTTT.

The chain uses TRBV3-1 (or the pseudogene TRBV3-2) and TRBJ2-7; D unresolved. Per the germline V gene, CDR1 is LGHDT and CDR2 is YNNKEL (reference sequence). The V end was cut by 0 bases, the J end by 6 bases, with 6 bases between. This CDR3 contains 12 residues. CDR3 coding DNA: TGTGCCAGCAGCCAAGAGGAGATCGAGCAGTACTTC. Translating gives CASSQEEIEQYF.

This sequence joins TRBV18 and TRBJ1-3, with D possibly TRBD1 on 6 matching bases. V was trimmed by 4 bases and J by 0 bases, leaving 13 bases between them. The germline CDR1 and CDR2 sequences are KGHSH and LQKENI. CDR3 size: 16 residues. CDR3 sequence reads: CASSQGQYDSGNTIYF. The CDR3 nucleotides are TGTGCCAGCTCACAAGGACAGTACGACTCTGGAAACACCATATATTTT.

Comments on this clone: Germline is not matched at one junction end, which may reflect a read error. The chain links TRBV11-2 to TRBJ2-7, with 9 nucleotides matching TRBD1. Per the germline V gene, CDR1 is SGHAT and CDR2 is FQNNGV. The CDR3 loop spans 13 amino acids. The CDR3 is CASSLWDREPIFF. DNA of the CDR3: TGTGCCAGCAGCTTATGGGACAGGGAGCCTATCTTCTTC.

The rearrangement uses TRBV19 and TRBJ1-3; D is uncertain. The CDR3 is 13 residues long. V was cut by 7 bases and J by 0 bases, with 7 bases left in between. The V gene's germline CDR1 is LNHDA and CDR2 SQIVND (reference sequence). The CDR3 region has the DNA TGTGCCAGTACAGGTGGCTCTGGAAACACCATATATTTT. Translated, it gives CASTGGSGNTIYF.

This clone is labeled as medium-sized. The V gene is TRBV15, the J gene TRBJ2-1, with 9 nucleotides matching TRBD2. In germline, CDR1 is LNHNV, CDR2 YYDKDF (reference sequence). The CDR3 extends over 18 amino acids. Germline trimming cut 2 bases from V and 7 bases from J; bases unmatched to any gene: 15. The CDR3 sequence: CATSRTTQSSGVGNEQFF. In DNA form, the CDR3 reads TGTGCCACCAGCAGAACTACACAATCTAGCGGGGTGGGGAATGAGCAGTTCTTC.

CDR3 amino acids: CASSQSKIRESNTEAFF. CDR3 nucleotide sequence: TGCGCCAGCAGTCAATCGAAAATAAGAGAGAGCAACACTGAAGCTTTCTTT. The rearrangement links TRBV23-1 to TRBJ1-1; D uncertain. TRBV23-1 qualifies as an ORF whose function is uncertain. This CDR3 contains 17 residues. With 0 bases removed from V and 2 bases from J, the gap between germline ends came to 16 bases.